This T cell receptor (beta chain) stems from a study of T cell responses to AZD1222 COVID-19 vaccine. Concerning this clone: Its antigen remains unknown.

V shed 2 bases and J shed 3 bases, with 7 bases lying between them. The CDR3 has 13 residues. Study findings and constraints: The study found vaccine-associated CD4 TCRs spanning spike, dominant at 160-218 and 743-854.

Sequencing used immunoSEQ multiplex PCR; TCRdb keeps in-frame clones, though not all of them. Among approximately 90,000 clones listed, roughly nine tenths were seen once. The material was peripheral blood, obtained on day 0 of AZD1222 vaccination. The sequence was collected from an adult in good health. The chain uses TRBV12-3 or TRBV12-4 and TRBJ2-5; D ambiguous. The CDR3 sequence: CASSLPWEETQYF. CDR3 DNA sequence: TGTGCCAGCAGTTTACCCTGGGAAGAGACCCAGTACTTC.